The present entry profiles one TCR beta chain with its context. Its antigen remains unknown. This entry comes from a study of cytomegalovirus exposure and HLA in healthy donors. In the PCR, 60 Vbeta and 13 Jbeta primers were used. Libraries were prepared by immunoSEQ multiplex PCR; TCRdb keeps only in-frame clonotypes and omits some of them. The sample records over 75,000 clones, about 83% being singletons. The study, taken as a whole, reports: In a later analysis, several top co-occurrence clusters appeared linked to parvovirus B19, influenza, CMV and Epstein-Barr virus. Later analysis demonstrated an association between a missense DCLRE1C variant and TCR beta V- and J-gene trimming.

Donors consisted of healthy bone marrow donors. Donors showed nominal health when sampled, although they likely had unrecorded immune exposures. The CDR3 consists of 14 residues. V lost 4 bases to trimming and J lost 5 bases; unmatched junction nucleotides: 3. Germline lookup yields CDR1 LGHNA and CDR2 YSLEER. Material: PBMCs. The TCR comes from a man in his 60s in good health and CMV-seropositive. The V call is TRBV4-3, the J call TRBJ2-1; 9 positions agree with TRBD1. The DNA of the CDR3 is TGCGCCAGCAGCCCACAGGGGGCCCACAATGAGCAGTTCTTC. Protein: CASSPQGAHNEQFF.